This T cell receptor (beta chain) was captured in a study of shared clonotypes between healthy human individuals. Profiled with immunoSEQ multiplex PCR; TCRdb holds only in-frame clones, not every one. The sample holds roughly 1,100,000 clones, about 76% seen once. This receptor was taken from a man aged 18 to 30 in good health. Sequencing was performed on memory CD4+ T cells sorted from blood. Indicated subset: CD45RA-negative fraction.

The CDR3 is CASSDRPQAQSPLHF. The CDR3 DNA is TGTGCCAGCAGTGATCGTCCCCAGGCCCAGTCCCCCCTCCACTTT. The V gene is TRBV6-1, the J gene TRBJ1-6; D is unresolved. Germline values: CDR1 MNHNS, CDR2 SASEGT. The CDR3 is made up of 15 amino acids. V was clipped by 3 bases and J by 13 bases, with 19 bases between them.